A selection of T cell receptor beta chains follows, all from one sample in a study of T cells in Graves' hyperthyroidism and ophthalmopathy. TCRdb re-called the multiplex PCR reads with MiXCR, one entry per CDR3 protein. The repertoire consists of 690,000 or so distinct CDR3 sequences, with roughly 20% occurring once and the leading ten covering over 15%. The sample consisted of blood. Receptors originate from a woman in her forties or fifties with Graves' hyperthyroidism that later progressed to Graves' ophthalmopathy. Both conserved end residues are part of each CDR3. D genes are given only for firm matches. The size field is filled for only some rows; it gives once, few, many or a size class.

>TRBV2|NA|many|TRBJ1-2
TGTGCCAGCATTGGTAACAACTATGGCTACACCTTC
CASIGNNYGYTF
>TRBV5-1|TRBD1|many|TRBJ1-1
TGCGCCAGCAGCCGAACAGGGGGGAACACTGAAGCTTTCTTT
CASSRTGGNTEAFF
>TRBV14|NA|few|TRBJ2-5
TGTGCCAGCAGCCAATATCTCCAAGAGACCCAGTACTTC
CASSQYLQETQYF
>TRBV19|TRBD1|few|TRBJ1-1
TGTGCCAGTAGTACATCACAGGGGCCTGAAGCTTTCTTT
CASSTSQGPEAFF
>TRBV7-9|NA|once|TRBJ1-2
TGTGCCAGCAGCCCAGTTCTGGGTAGGGACTATGGCTACACCTTC
CASSPVLGRDYGYTF
>TRBV6-2/TRBV6-3|TRBD1|NA|TRBJ1-1
TGTGCCAGCAGGGTTCAGGGGGCGGCGGCGAACACTGAAGCTTTCTTT
CASRVQGAAANTEAFF
>TRBV12-3/TRBV12-4|NA|NA|TRBJ1-4
TGTGCCAGCAGTTGGGGGAGTGGCACTAATGAAAAACTGTTTTTT
CASSWGSGTNEKLFF
>TRBV7-8|NA|NA|TRBJ2-5
TGTGCCAGCAGCTCAATCCGGGACTCTCTCTGGTACTTC
CASSSIRDSLWYF
>TRBV3-1|NA|many|TRBJ2-3
TGTGCCAGCAGCCAACCCGGGGGGCACGGCACAGATACGCAGTATTTT
CASSQPGGHGTDTQYF
>TRBV3-1|NA|many|TRBJ1-1
TGTGCCAGCAGCCAAGATTGGGGGATGAACACTGAAGCTTTCTTT
CASSQDWGMNTEAFF
>TRBV11-2|TRBD2|NA|TRBJ2-5
TGTGCCAGCAGCTCCGGACTAGCGGTATGGCAAGAGACCCAGTACTTC
CASSSGLAVWQETQYF
>TRBV7-8|NA|many|TRBJ1-1
TGTGCCGTCAAACAGCGCAGGGAGGACACTGAAGCTTTCTTT
CAVKQRREDTEAFF
>TRBV27|NA|NA|TRBJ2-6
TGTGCCAGCACTTGGATATCTGGGGCCAACGTCCTGACTTTC
CASTWISGANVLTF
>TRBV6-1|NA|many|TRBJ2-2
TGTGCCAGCAGTGAAGGGGAAACCGGGGAGCTGTTTTTT
CASSEGETGELFF
>TRBV5-6|TRBD1|NA|TRBJ1-2
TGTGCCAGCAGCTTGGCGGGACAGGGCATCTATGGCTACACCTTC
CASSLAGQGIYGYTF
>TRBV4-1|TRBD1|NA|TRBJ1-1
TGCGCCAGCAGCCAAGATAACTCAGGGGGTAGGGAAGCTTTCTTT
CASSQDNSGGREAFF
>TRBV18|NA|many|TRBJ1-4
TGTGCCAGCTCACCGCTACAGGGCACTAATGAAAAACTGTTTTTT
CASSPLQGTNEKLFF
>TRBV5-1|TRBD1|many|TRBJ2-1
TGCGCCAGCAGCACCGACAGGGGTTCCTACAATGAGCAGTTCTTC
CASSTDRGSYNEQFF
>TRBV6-1|TRBD1|many|TRBJ2-7
TGTGCCGCCAAATCCCAGGGGGCCAGTCGCGAGCAGTACTTC
CAAKSQGASREQYF
>TRBV5-1|TRBD1|many|TRBJ2-2
TGCGCCAGCAGCTTGTCCGGAGGTCGACAGGGCGCCGGGGAGCTGTTTTTT
CASSLSGGRQGAGELFF
>TRBV11-2|NA|NA|TRBJ1-1
TGTGCCAGCAGCTTAGATCTGTCTCTAGAAGCTTTCTTT
CASSLDLSLEAFF
>TRBV6-1|NA|NA|TRBJ1-3
TGTGCCAGCAGCGAACTACTGGCGCAGGGGCCAAACTCTGGAAACACCATATATTTT
CASSELLAQGPNSGNTIYF
>TRBV6-4|NA|few|TRBJ2-6
TGTGCCAGCAGTGACTTGCCCGGCTCGGGGGCCAACGTCCTGACTTTC
CASSDLPGSGANVLTF
>TRBV20-1|TRBD1|many|TRBJ2-1
TGCAGTGCTAGCAGGACAGGGGGCTCTGAGCAGTTCTTC
CSASRTGGSEQFF
>TRBV30|TRBD1|few|TRBJ2-2
TGTGCCTGGAGCGTAGGGACAGGGGAGAACACCGGGGAGCTGTTTTTT
CAWSVGTGENTGELFF
>TRBV10-2|NA|many|TRBJ2-2
TGCGCCAGCAGACCAGACAGCACTGTCACCGGGGAGCTGTTTTTT
CASRPDSTVTGELFF
>TRBV7-6|TRBD2|many|TRBJ2-5
TGTGCCAGCAGCCGAAGACTAGCGGGGCAAGAGACCCAGTACTTC
CASSRRLAGQETQYF
>TRBV28|NA|NA|TRBJ1-4
TGTGCCAGCAGTTTCCGGGGAATCCTGGATGAAAAACTGTTTTTT
CASSFRGILDEKLFF
>TRBV20-1|TRBD2|many|TRBJ2-3
TGCAGTGCTGTAGCGGGTGGCACAGATACGCAGTATTTT
CSAVAGGTDTQYF
>TRBV19|NA|NA|TRBJ1-1
TGTGCCAGTAGTATAGTCGGGGGACGAGGTGCCACTGAAGCTTTCTTT
CASSIVGGRGATEAFF
>TRBV20-1|NA|NA|TRBJ2-3
TGCAGTGCTAGGGGGGGACTCTACACAGATACGCAGTATTTT
CSARGGLYTDTQYF
>TRBV7-8|NA|NA|TRBJ1-1
TGTGCCAGCAGAAGCAGGGGAATCACTGAAGCTTTCTTT
CASRSRGITEAFF
>TRBV6-2/TRBV6-3|NA|NA|TRBJ1-5
TGTGCCATCAGTTCTAGCCGGACAGATGTTGGCAATCAGCCCCAGCATTTT
CAISSSRTDVGNQPQHF
>TRBV11-2|NA|NA|TRBJ2-2
TGTGCCAGCAGCCCAGGATCACGGTGGGGGCGGATCACCGGGGAGCTGTTTTTT
CASSPGSRWGRITGELFF
>TRBV4-1|TRBD1|NA|TRBJ2-5
TGCGCCAGCAGCCAAAAGTCTTTCGACAGGGGTCAAGAGACCCAGTACTTC
CASSQKSFDRGQETQYF
>TRBV12-3/TRBV12-4|NA|few|TRBJ1-2
TGTGCCAGCAGACCCGGGACGGGGCCTTATTTCGGCTACACCTTC
CASRPGTGPYFGYTF
>TRBV11-2|NA|many|TRBJ1-3
TGTGCCAGCAGCCCGGACCCAGACTCTGGAAACACCATATATTTT
CASSPDPDSGNTIYF
>TRBV5-1|NA|many|TRBJ2-2
TGCGCCAGCAGCTTGGGAGGACAGACGAACACCGGGGAGCTGTTTTTT
CASSLGGQTNTGELFF
>TRBV30|NA|NA|TRBJ2-7
TGTGCCTGGGCCTGGAGGGGCGAGCAGTACTTC
CAWAWRGEQYF
>TRBV29-1|TRBD2|many|TRBJ2-2
TGCAGCGCCAGGGGACTAGCGGGGAACACCGGGGAGCTGTTTTTT
CSARGLAGNTGELFF
>TRBV10-3|TRBD1|once|TRBJ2-7
TGTGCCATCAGGTCAGGACAGGGCTCCTACGAGCAGTACTTC
CAIRSGQGSYEQYF
>TRBV10-2|NA|NA|TRBJ2-6
TGCGCCAGCAGTGGCACAGGGACCTCTGGGGCCAACGTCCTGACTTTC
CASSGTGTSGANVLTF
>TRBV18|NA|many|TRBJ1-2
TGTGCCAGCTCACCACCGGAAAGCCAGAATGGCTACACCTTC
CASSPPESQNGYTF
>TRBV6-1|NA|NA|TRBJ2-7
TGTGCCAGCGGTGAAGAAACCATAGGGGGCTACGAGCAGTACTTC
CASGEETIGGYEQYF
>TRBV3-1|NA|many|TRBJ1-1
TGTGCCAGCAGCCAAGATCGGGCCAGGATCTGGGGTTACACTGAAGCTTTCTTT
CASSQDRARIWGYTEAFF
>TRBV10-1|NA|few|TRBJ2-2
TGCGCCAGCAGTGAGAGTGGGGCGTACACCGGGGAGCTGTTTTTT
CASSESGAYTGELFF
>TRBV27|TRBD1|few|TRBJ1-4
TGTGCCAGCAGTCCCACACCCAGGACAGGGCTAAATGAAAAACTGTTTTTT
CASSPTPRTGLNEKLFF
>TRBV10-3|NA|NA|TRBJ1-2
TGTGCCATCTCCGGCCCTACCGGTTATGGCTACACCTTC
CAISGPTGYGYTF
>TRBV5-4|NA|NA|TRBJ1-6
TGTGCCAGCAGCGATGACAGGAATTCACCCCTCCACTTT
CASSDDRNSPLHF
>TRBV12-3/TRBV12-4|NA|few|TRBJ1-1
TGTGCCAGCAGCCTTGCAGGGGTAGGTTACACTGAAGCTTTCTTT
CASSLAGVGYTEAFF
>TRBV6-4|TRBD2|many|TRBJ2-3
TGTGCCAGCAGTGACTCGACTAGCGGGGGGGCCGATACGCAGTATTTT
CASSDSTSGGADTQYF
>TRBV3-1|NA|NA|TRBJ1-2
TGTGCCAGCAGCCTGTTCCCTTATGGCTACACCTTC
CASSLFPYGYTF
>TRBV20-1|TRBD1|many|TRBJ2-2
TGCAGTGCTAGAGATTCAGGGACAGGGGGCACCGGGGAGCTGTTTTTT
CSARDSGTGGTGELFF
>TRBV27|TRBD2|NA|TRBJ2-5
TGTGCCAGCAGTGAACCCGGGACTAGGTGGGAGACCCAGTACTTC
CASSEPGTRWETQYF
>TRBV2|NA|many|TRBJ1-5
TGTGCCAGCAGTGGCACGACAGGCTATAGCAATCAGCCCCAGCATTTT
CASSGTTGYSNQPQHF
>TRBV20-1|TRBD2|NA|TRBJ2-3
TGCAGTGCTAGAGCCTCCGGCGCGGGAGGTGGGGGCCCAGATACGCAGTATTTT
CSARASGAGGGGPDTQYF
>TRBV18|TRBD2|many|TRBJ2-7
TGTGCCAGCTCACCGAACATTCTAGCGGGGGGCTCCTACGAGCAGTACTTC
CASSPNILAGGSYEQYF
>TRBV10-3|NA|NA|TRBJ2-2
TGTGCCATCAGTGCTGGGGTTGGCGGGGAGCTGTTTTTT
CAISAGVGGELFF
>TRBV20-1|NA|many|TRBJ1-5
TGCAGTGCTAGAGATGGGACGGGCGGAAGGCAGCCCCAGCATTTT
CSARDGTGGRQPQHF
>TRBV27|TRBD2|few|TRBJ2-3
TGTGCCAGCAGTTTCTCTAGCGGGGGGCCGCCGGATACGCAGTATTTT
CASSFSSGGPPDTQYF